The sequence of this T cell receptor beta chain was determined in a study of cytomegalovirus exposure and HLA in healthy donors. Study-level findings and limits: The availability of immune exposure information extended only to CMV serostatus. Trimming of TCR beta V- and J-genes showed a link, identified in a later analysis, to a missense DCLRE1C variant.

Germline V lookup: CDR1 SGHRS, CDR2 YFSETQ. The CDR3 has 14 amino acids. The V and J ends lost 0 bases and 6 bases respectively, with 12 bases between them. This clone has only a few counts. Its target is not known. Primers included in the PCR were 60 Vbeta and 13 Jbeta primers. Generated by immunoSEQ multiplex PCR, the TCRdb table keeps only in-frame clones and is missing some. The sample has under 200,000 clones; over 80% are singletons. V and J are TRBV5-1 and TRBJ1-2, with D perhaps TRBD1 (5 bases). The specimen was PBMCs. This sequence originates from a girl aged 10-17 years in good health and CMV-seropositive. CDR3 bases: TGCGCCAGCAGCTTGGAGGGGAGGAAAGATGGCTACACCTTC. Its protein is CASSLEGRKDGYTF.